The 32 T cell receptor beta chains presented below share a single source sample, sequenced in a study of blood T cell repertoires in COVID-19. Generated by immunoSEQ multiplex PCR, the TCRdb table keeps only in-frame clones and is missing some. The sample gives 150,000 to 200,000 clones, roughly 90% of which show up once; 0.7% to 0.9% is in the top ten. Sequenced input: PBMCs or T cells enriched from blood (not recorded which). Receptors originate from a woman aged 18 to 35 who had recovered from COVID-19.

The CDR3 bases are TGTGCCAGCAGTCCCGAGCACCGGAACACTGAAGCTTTCTTT. This translates into CASSPEHRNTEAFF. The V call is TRBV11-2, the J call TRBJ1-1; the D is unclear. The V end lost 6 bases, the J end lost 1 base, and 12 bases lay between the germline ends. This CDR3 spans 14 amino acids. Germline V gene lookup returns CDR1 SGHAT and CDR2 FQNNGV.

The chain recombines TRBV27 with TRBJ1-5; D ambiguous. CDR3 size: 12 residues. Germline CDR1 and CDR2: MNHEY and SMNVEV (reference sequence). Deletions cut 5 bases from V and 3 bases from J, with 5 bases between. The CDR3 spells CASSQHNQPQHF. The CDR3 DNA follows: TGTGCCAGCAGTCAACACAATCAGCCCCAGCATTTT.

This clone was seen more than once but under ten times. This chain connects TRBV6-2 or TRBV6-3 to TRBJ2-7, with 8 bases fitting TRBD2. This CDR3 spans 15 amino acids. Germline lookup yields CDR1 MNHEY and CDR2 SVGEGT. J was trimmed by 6 bases and V by 0 bases; bases with no gene match: 7. For the CDR3, the DNA is TGTGCCAGCAGTTACTCGATCGGGAGGGACTCCGAGCAGTACTTC. Translation: CASSYSIGRDSEQYF.

CDR3 nucleotide sequence: TGTGCCAGCAGCTCTACAGATACGCAGTATTTT. Translating it yields CASSSTDTQYF. The genes are TRBV11-2 and TRBJ2-3; D is unresolved. V lost 4 bases and J lost 3, with 2 bases in between. The CDR3 is made up of 11 amino acids. The germline CDR1 and CDR2 sequences are SGHAT and FQNNGV.

This rearrangement joins TRBV5-4 to TRBJ2-7; a possible D gene is TRBD2 (6 bases). The CDR3 totals 14 residues. Germline V gene lookup returns CDR1 SGHNT and CDR2 YYREEE (reference sequence). Trimming took off 2 bases at V and 1 base at J, with 10 bases between the two ends. The CDR3 DNA is TGTGCCAGCAGCTTCGGCGGGACTTCCTACGAGCAGTACTTC. This sequence encodes CASSFGGTSYEQYF.

The gene calls are TRBV5-1 and TRBJ1-1; D is unclear. Germline V gene lookup returns CDR1 SGHRS and CDR2 YFSETQ. V was cut by 0 bases and J by 10 bases, with 10 bases left in between. The CDR3 consists of 12 residues. The CDR3 here is CASSLAGNIAFF. The CDR3, as DNA: TGCGCCAGCAGCTTGGCCGGTAATATAGCTTTCTTT.

The V and J genes are TRBV12-5 and TRBJ2-1; 7 bases line up with TRBD2. Germline V gene data show CDR1 as LGHNT and CDR2 as FRNRAP. The CDR3 loop spans 14 amino acids. The V gene end was trimmed by 1 base and the J gene end by 7 bases; junction bases not matched to a gene: 4. The CDR3 nucleotides are TGTGCTAGTGGTTTGGGACTAGCTGGGAATGAGCAGTTCTTC. Protein product: CASGLGLAGNEQFF.

The V gene is TRBV10-2, the J gene TRBJ2-3; 7 nucleotides line up with TRBD2. The CDR3 sequence is 15 residues long. Germline V gene sequence: CDR1 WSHSY, CDR2 SAAADI. V shed 3 bases and J 0 bases; nucleotides not matched to a gene: 3. The CDR3 region is CASSEPSGSTDTQYF. The CDR3 DNA is TGCGCCAGCAGTGAACCTAGCGGAAGCACAGATACGCAGTATTTT.

On this clone: Other DNA sequences from this sample encode an identical CDR3 as well. V is TRBV2 and J is TRBJ1-1; possibly TRBD1 for D (5 bases). The CDR3 totals 12 residues. The V and J ends lost 6 bases and 2 bases respectively, with 7 bases between them. The V gene's germline CDR1 is SNHLY and CDR2 FYNNEI. The CDR3 reads CASSRENTEAFF. The DNA for the CDR3 is TGTGCCAGCAGCAGGGAAAACACTGAAGCTTTCTTT.

The chain uses TRBV28 and TRBJ2-1, with 9 bases identical to TRBD2. The CDR3 has 19 residues. CDR1 MDHEN and CDR2 SYDVKM come from the germline V gene. Trimming removed 5 bases from V and 10 bases from J; junction bases left unmatched: 24. The CDR3 DNA follows: TGTGCCAGCAGTCTCAAACCCCCCCTCCTAGCGGGACCTGGGAAAGAGCAGTTCTTC. Translating it yields CASSLKPPLLAGPGKEQFF.

The chain carries TRBV28 and TRBJ2-7; D not certain. This CDR3 has 15 amino acids. Germline loops: CDR1 MDHEN, CDR2 SYDVKM. Trimming took 7 bases from V and 0 from J, leaving 16 bases between them. Written as DNA, the CDR3 is TGTGCCAGCAACTCGTTGGGCCTGGGCTCCTACGAGCAGTACTTC. Amino acid sequence: CASNSLGLGSYEQYF.

This clone was observed once. V is TRBV11-2 and J is TRBJ2-7; D possibly corresponds to TRBD2 (6 bases). Germline V gives CDR1 SGHAT, CDR2 FQNNGV. The V and J ends lost 5 bases and 4 bases respectively, with 18 bases between them. The CDR3 is 15 residues long. CDR3 DNA: TGTGCCAGCAGCCTCCCAGGGAGTGGGGGGTACGAGCAGTACTTC. It is translated as CASSLPGSGGYEQYF.

The DNA of the CDR3 is TGTGCTAGTGCCCCCACGGGGACAGGGTCCCCCAGTAATCAGCCCCAGCATTTT. Protein: CASAPTGTGSPSNQPQHF. The chain is built from TRBV12-5 and TRBJ1-5; 9 bases are shared with TRBD1. This CDR3 contains 18 residues. Germline V CDR1 and CDR2: LGHNT, FRNRAP. With V trimmed by 7 bases and J by 4 bases, 17 bases remained unmatched.

This rearrangement joins TRBV3-1 (or the pseudogene TRBV3-2) to TRBJ1-2; no definite D call. Germline CDR1 LGHDT, CDR2 YNNKEL (reference sequence). Trimming left V 1 base short and J 6 bases short, with 9 bases between. The CDR3 sequence is 13 residues long. CDR3 amino acids: CASSQGIYDGYTF. CDR3 sequence (DNA): TGTGCCAGCAGCCAAGGCATCTACGATGGCTACACCTTC.

V and J are TRBV28 and TRBJ2-3; 11 nucleotides align to TRBD1. The CDR3 is 18 residues long. J lost 4 bases, V lost 3 bases, and 12 bases had no gene match. CDR1 and CDR2 from the germline V gene are MDHEN and SYDVKM. CDR3 sequence reads: CASSFVWTGQGVSDTQYF. For the CDR3, the DNA is TGTGCCAGCAGTTTCGTATGGACGGGACAGGGGGTTTCAGATACGCAGTATTTT.

The V gene is TRBV11-2, the J gene TRBJ2-7, with TRBD2 matching over 13 bases. The CDR3 contains 15 residues. V shed 4 bases, J shed 3 bases, and the junction held 3 bases outside the gene matches. Germline V CDR1 and CDR2: SGHAT, FQNNGV. The CDR3 spells CASSSGTSGIYEQYF. The CDR3, as DNA: TGTGCCAGCAGCTCCGGGACTAGCGGGATCTACGAGCAGTACTTC.

V gene TRBV28 combines with J gene TRBJ2-1, with 8 positions matching TRBD1. The CDR3 contains 15 residues. V was pared by 6 bases and J by 0 bases, with 4 bases of the junction left unmatched. Germline loops: CDR1 MDHEN, CDR2 SYDVKM. CDR3 region: CASRLRGLSYNEQFF. In DNA, the CDR3 is TGTGCCAGCAGACTCAGGGGGCTCTCCTACAATGAGCAGTTCTTC.

The chain combines TRBV3-1 (or the pseudogene TRBV3-2) with TRBJ1-1, with D perhaps matching TRBD1 (5 bases). The germline V gene has CDR1 LGHDT and CDR2 YNNKEL (reference sequence). The CDR3 is made up of 15 amino acids. V was cut by 0 bases and J by 3 bases, with 11 bases left in between. The CDR3 loop reads CASSQDLRGYTEAFF. Written as DNA, the CDR3 is TGTGCCAGCAGCCAAGATCTTCGGGGGTACACTGAAGCTTTCTTT.

The V and J genes are TRBV7-3 and TRBJ2-2, with 7 nucleotides matching TRBD2. Germline V gene data show CDR1 as SGHTA and CDR2 as FQGTGA. CDR3 length equals 16 residues. The V and J ends lost 3 bases and 0 bases, in that order; junction bases with no gene match: 4. The CDR3 spells CASSFRAGTNTGELFF. The CDR3 nucleotides read TGTGCCAGCAGCTTCCGAGCGGGAACGAACACCGGGGAGCTGTTTTTT.

The chain is built from TRBV7-9 and TRBJ2-1, with 11 bases lining up with TRBD2. Germline CDR1 reads SEHNR; CDR2 reads FQNEAQ (reference sequence). J lost 6 bases, V lost 5 bases, and 3 bases had no gene match. The CDR3 is 14 residues long. The DNA for the CDR3 is TGTGCCAGCAGCGGGACTAGCGGAGTCAATGAGCAGTTCTTC. Amino acid sequence: CASSGTSGVNEQFF.

This clone appeared a single time. V usage is TRBV18 and J usage is TRBJ2-1; 10 bases match TRBD2. CDR3 length: 17 residues. The junction had 16 bases not matched to a gene; V was cut back by 5 bases and J by 9 bases. Germline V gene data show CDR1 as KGHSH and CDR2 as LQKENI. CDR3 residues: CASSVLAGTTEQGEQFF. In nucleotides, the CDR3 is TGTGCCAGCTCAGTACTAGCGGGGACGACCGAACAAGGTGAGCAGTTCTTC.

The chain recombines TRBV7-9 with TRBJ2-7; possibly TRBD1 for D (5 bases). This CDR3 comprises 11 residues. Germline V CDR1 and CDR2: SEHNR, FQNEAQ (reference sequence). Trimming cost V 7 bases and J 2 bases, with 6 bases left between them. The CDR3, as DNA: TGTGCCAGCATAGGGGCCTACGAGCAGTACTTC. Translated: CASIGAYEQYF.

V usage is TRBV4-1 and J usage is TRBJ2-1; unclear D gene. V was trimmed by 1 base and J by 7 bases, leaving 8 bases between them. CDR3 size: 13 residues. CDR1 MGHRA and CDR2 YSYEKL come from the germline V gene. The CDR3 region has the DNA TGCGCCAGCAGCCAAGGTAGATGGAATGAGCAGTTCTTC. Translation gives CASSQGRWNEQFF.

J is TRBJ1-4 and V is TRBV4-1; D is perhaps TRBD1 (6 bases). Germline V gene lookup returns CDR1 MGHRA and CDR2 YSYEKL. V gave up 7 bases and J gave up 8 bases, with 20 bases separating them. The CDR3 spans 15 residues. CDR3 coding DNA: TGCGCCAGCAAACCGGGTTGGGGGCGAAGAGAAAAACTGTTTTTT. This gives the protein CASKPGWGRREKLFF.

The V call is TRBV6-5, the J call TRBJ1-5, with D unresolved. In germline, CDR1 is MNHEY, CDR2 SVGAGI. V was shortened by 4 bases and J by 0 bases, with 7 bases between the two germline ends. The CDR3 spans 14 residues. DNA of the CDR3: TGTGCCAGCAGTTCCGCAGGTAGCAATCAGCCCCAGCATTTT. This codes for CASSSAGSNQPQHF.

J is TRBJ2-2 and V is TRBV27; TRBD1 agrees at 9 bases. The germline CDR1 and CDR2 sequences are MNHEY and SMNVEV (reference sequence). V lost 8 bases and J lost 9; bases outside the gene matches: 7. There are 13 residues in the CDR3. The CDR3 sequence: CASGQGTPRELFF. CDR3 sequence (DNA): TGTGCCAGCGGACAGGGGACCCCACGGGAGCTGTTTTTT.

The count of this clone is one. The V gene is TRBV24-1, the J gene TRBJ2-1, with a possible D match to TRBD1 (6 bases). V gave up 4 bases and J gave up 8 bases, with 17 bases separating them. The CDR3 contains 15 residues. The V gene's germline CDR1 is KGHDR and CDR2 SFDVKD. This CDR3 is CATSEGTRLGDEQFF. CDR3 DNA: TGTGCCACCAGTGAAGGGACACGATTAGGCGATGAGCAGTTCTTC.

The gene calls are TRBV7-9 and TRBJ1-2, with unresolved D. Germline CDR1 and CDR2: SEHNR and FQNEAQ (reference sequence). The V gene lost 5 bases and the J gene lost 3 bases, with 16 bases spanning the gap. This CDR3 contains 15 residues. Here the CDR3 reads CASSPLAGGHYGYTF. The CDR3 DNA is TGTGCCAGCAGCCCCTTGGCTGGCGGCCACTATGGCTACACCTTC.

The chain couples TRBV27 to TRBJ2-1; D is possibly TRBD2 (6 bases). The CDR3 loop spans 15 amino acids. Germline values: CDR1 MNHEY, CDR2 SMNVEV (reference sequence). Trimming removed 7 bases from V and 6 bases from J, with 19 bases in between. This chain's CDR3 is CASTAYLGDFNEQFF. The CDR3 DNA follows: TGTGCCAGCACCGCATATCTAGGGGACTTCAATGAGCAGTTCTTC.

The chain joins TRBV7-8 to TRBJ2-2; D not certain. The germline V gene has CDR1 SGHVS and CDR2 FQNEAQ. Trimming shortened V by 5 bases and J by 5 bases, and 9 bases separated the two germline ends. The CDR3 is 13 amino acids. DNA for the CDR3: TGTGCCAGCAGCAGCTCCAAAACCGGGGAGCTGTTTTTT. As protein: CASSSSKTGELFF.

V and J are TRBV7-2 and TRBJ2-5, with D maybe TRBD1 (6 bases). The CDR3 has 16 residues. V lost 0 bases to trimming and J lost 0 bases, with 11 bases between them. Germline V CDR1 and CDR2: SGHTA, FQGNSA. This CDR3 reads CASSLAPTGNQETQYF. CDR3 in DNA: TGTGCCAGCAGCTTAGCCCCTACAGGGAACCAAGAGACCCAGTACTTC.

This clone was seen a few times. This rearrangement joins TRBV5-1 to TRBJ1-3, with D tentatively TRBD1 (5 bases). The CDR3 extends over 15 amino acids. The V and J ends lost 4 bases and 0 bases respectively, with 11 bases between them. Germline CDR1 SGHRS, CDR2 YFSETQ. The CDR3 loop is CASSPQGYSGNTIYF. The CDR3 nucleotides are TGCGCCAGCAGCCCTCAGGGATACTCTGGAAACACCATATATTTT.